This is a list of T cell receptor beta chains from one sample in a study of naive and memory T cell subsets. TCRdb ran MiXCR on the UMI-ligation and nested PCR reads and lists one entry per CDR3 protein. The sample contains under 25,000 distinct CDR3 sequences, around 9% of which appear only once. Sequencing input: central memory CD8+ T cells from blood. These receptors all come from a human donor in good health. Each CDR3 is given with its conserved first and last residue. Fields, in order: J gene, D gene, clone size, V gene, CDR3 DNA, CDR3 protein. The D gene is left open where the match is weak. The size entry is marked missing in some rows and otherwise reads once, few, many or a size class.

j_gene: TRBJ1-2
d_gene: NA
abundance: NA
v_gene: TRBV12-3/TRBV12-4
CDR3nt: TGTGCCAGCAGTACCCCCACCTTCTCAGGCTACACCTTC
CDR3aa: CASSTPTFSGYTF

j_gene: TRBJ2-5
d_gene: NA
abundance: few
v_gene: TRBV5-1
CDR3nt: TGCGCCAGCGCCCAGGTGGAGACCCAGTACTTC
CDR3aa: CASAQVETQYF

j_gene: TRBJ1-2
d_gene: TRBD1
abundance: few
v_gene: TRBV9
CDR3nt: TGTGCCAGCAGCGTAGAGACAGGGGTAGGCTACACCTTC
CDR3aa: CASSVETGVGYTF

j_gene: TRBJ2-1
d_gene: TRBD2
abundance: many
v_gene: TRBV15
CDR3nt: TGTGCCACCAGCAGGCAGCGGGAGCCAGGGAATGAGCAGTTCTTC
CDR3aa: CATSRQREPGNEQFF

j_gene: TRBJ2-1
d_gene: NA
abundance: NA
v_gene: TRBV5-6
CDR3nt: TGTGCCAGCAGCGCTGGGGGGGCTCTCATCGGGAATGAGCAGTTCTTC
CDR3aa: CASSAGGALIGNEQFF

j_gene: TRBJ1-5
d_gene: NA
abundance: many
v_gene: TRBV6-2/TRBV6-3
CDR3nt: TGTGCCACAGGACGGGACGTCGAGCATCAGCCCCAGCATTTT
CDR3aa: CATGRDVEHQPQHF

j_gene: TRBJ2-7
d_gene: TRBD1
abundance: NA
v_gene: TRBV28
CDR3nt: TGTGCCACCGATCAGCCCGGGACAGGGGAACCCTACGAGCAGTACTTC
CDR3aa: CATDQPGTGEPYEQYF

j_gene: TRBJ2-4
d_gene: NA
abundance: few
v_gene: TRBV6-2/TRBV6-3
CDR3nt: TGTGCCAGCAGCTTTTCGTTTGGCCAGGCCAAAAACATTCAGTACTTC
CDR3aa: CASSFSFGQAKNIQYF

j_gene: TRBJ2-7
d_gene: TRBD2
abundance: NA
v_gene: TRBV6-6
CDR3nt: TGTGCCAGCAGATCGACTAGCGGGAGGGCCTACGAGCAGTACTTC
CDR3aa: CASRSTSGRAYEQYF

j_gene: TRBJ1-4
d_gene: NA
abundance: few
v_gene: TRBV6-1
CDR3nt: TGTGCCAGCAGTGAATCCGCCGGAGGGGAAGGTGAAAAACTGTTTTTT
CDR3aa: CASSESAGGEGEKLFF

j_gene: TRBJ2-5
d_gene: NA
abundance: NA
v_gene: TRBV12-3/TRBV12-4
CDR3nt: TGTGCCAGCAGTTTACGCCCGAGCCTTGGAGGAGTGCGGACCCAGTACTTC
CDR3aa: CASSLRPSLGGVRTQYF

j_gene: TRBJ2-2
d_gene: NA
abundance: few
v_gene: TRBV19
CDR3nt: TGTGCCAGTAGTACCGCCACAGGGTCCGGGGAGCTGTTTTTT
CDR3aa: CASSTATGSGELFF

j_gene: TRBJ2-3
d_gene: TRBD1
abundance: NA
v_gene: TRBV19
CDR3nt: TGTGCCAGTAAAACCGGGACAGGGGCGACAGATACGCAGTATTTT
CDR3aa: CASKTGTGATDTQYF

j_gene: TRBJ2-5
d_gene: TRBD2
abundance: NA
v_gene: TRBV28
CDR3nt: TGTGCCAGCACATTGGGCGGGAGATGGGGAGAGACCCAGTACTTC
CDR3aa: CASTLGGRWGETQYF

j_gene: TRBJ2-1
d_gene: TRBD2
abundance: NA
v_gene: TRBV7-9
CDR3nt: TGTGCCAGCAGCCCGGGACTAGCGGGAGGGCCCTTCAATGAGCAGTTCTTC
CDR3aa: CASSPGLAGGPFNEQFF

j_gene: TRBJ2-3
d_gene: TRBD2
abundance: few
v_gene: TRBV12-5
CDR3nt: TGTGCTAGTGCCCAACGGCCTAGCGGGAGGGACGTTATCACAGATACGCAGTATTTT
CDR3aa: CASAQRPSGRDVITDTQYF

j_gene: TRBJ2-7
d_gene: NA
abundance: NA
v_gene: TRBV6-2/TRBV6-3
CDR3nt: TGTGCCAGCAGTCCGGACTATTCCTACGAGCAGTACTTC
CDR3aa: CASSPDYSYEQYF

j_gene: TRBJ1-1
d_gene: TRBD1
abundance: NA
v_gene: TRBV19
CDR3nt: TGTGCCAGTAGTGACTCCCCGGACAGGGGGGACACTGAAGCTTTCTTT
CDR3aa: CASSDSPDRGDTEAFF

j_gene: TRBJ2-5
d_gene: NA
abundance: NA
v_gene: TRBV12-3/TRBV12-4
CDR3nt: TGTGCCAGCAGTCCGCAGGGACGATTAGAGACCCAGTACTTC
CDR3aa: CASSPQGRLETQYF

j_gene: TRBJ1-5
d_gene: NA
abundance: medium-sized
v_gene: TRBV19
CDR3nt: TGTGCCAGTAGTAGTTCTGCGGCCAATCAGCCCCAGCATTTT
CDR3aa: CASSSSAANQPQHF

j_gene: TRBJ2-1
d_gene: TRBD1
abundance: NA
v_gene: TRBV20-1
CDR3nt: TGCAGTGCTAGCGAGGGACAGGGTTACAATGAGCAGTTCTTC
CDR3aa: CSASEGQGYNEQFF